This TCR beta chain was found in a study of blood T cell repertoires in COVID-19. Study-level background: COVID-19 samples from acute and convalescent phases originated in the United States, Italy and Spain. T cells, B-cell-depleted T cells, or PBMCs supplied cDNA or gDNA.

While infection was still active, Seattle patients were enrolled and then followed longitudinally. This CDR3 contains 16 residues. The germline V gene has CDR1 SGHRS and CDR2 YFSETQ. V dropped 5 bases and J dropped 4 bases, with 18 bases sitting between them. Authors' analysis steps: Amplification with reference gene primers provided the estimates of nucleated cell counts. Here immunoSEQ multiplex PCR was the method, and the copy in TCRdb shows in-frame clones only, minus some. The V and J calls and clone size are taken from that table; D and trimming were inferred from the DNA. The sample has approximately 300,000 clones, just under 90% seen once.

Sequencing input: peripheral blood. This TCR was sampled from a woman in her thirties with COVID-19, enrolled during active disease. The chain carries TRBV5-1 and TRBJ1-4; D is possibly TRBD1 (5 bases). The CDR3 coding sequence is TGCGCCAGCAGTTCGGGGGTCGGTCTTCTTAATGAAAAACTGTTTTTT. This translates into CASSSGVGLLNEKLFF. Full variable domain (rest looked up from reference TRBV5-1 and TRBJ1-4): KAGVTQTPRYLIKTRGQQVTLSCSPISGHRSVSWYQQTPGQGLQFLFEYFSETQRNKGNFPGRFSGRQFSNSRSEMNVSTLELGDSALYLCASSSGVGLLNEKLFFGSGTQLSVL.